This T cell receptor (beta chain) appears in the sequencing data of a study of healthy donors' naive CD4 and CD8 T cells (dated by TCRdb to 2015 to 2017). With respect to the entire study: The donors were selected to cover three age groups of six people each (20-25, 40-50 and 60-70 years), had a mean age of roughly 43, and were half female. Rearranged TCR alpha and beta chains from naive CD4+ and CD8+ T cells were sequenced in the study to test how TCR variation relates to lineage commitment. For TCR alpha, a new primer set was designed to cover all functional IMGT alpha gene variants, and the remainder of the protocol was kept the same as the beta-chain workflow. The peripheral blood mononuclear cells came from about 17 individuals who were healthy and unrelated. Donors were HLA-typed by sequencing at HLA-A, -B, -C, -DRB1, -DQB1 and -DPB1 using the SBTexcellerator protocol, an ABI3130xl analyzer and SBTengine software. The research as a whole found: Roughly an eighth of the variance in CD4/CD8 propensity appeared to be explained jointly by V genes, J genes and CDR3 charge, in a largely additive manner. In both chains, CD4+ lineage was linked to a positively charged CDR3, whereas CD8+ lineage was linked to a negatively charged CDR3. The study did not directly address possible repertoire bias arising from homeostatic proliferation of naive T cells. Alpha and beta chains were sequenced in bulk and could not be paired, so combined chain effects were not evaluated. Bias between naive CD4+ and CD8+ cells was reportedly observed for most V and J gene segments, consistently across donors and independently of HLA genotype.

This clonotype was seen a handful of times. What antigen it recognizes has not been identified. The input lacks base qualities; no much larger clone sits a single base away. For this chain, trimming is 5 bases at the V end and 1 base at the J end, and the number of junction bases without a gene match is 4. Via the germline V gene, CDR1 is MNHEY and CDR2 SVGAGI. The CDR3 measures 14 amino acids from cysteine to phenylalanine. Only the CDR3 region is kept as DNA, spanning 42 bases read in frame from base 1. Cells with a CD4+CD8-CD45RO-CD45RA+ profile were isolated by FACS and defined as naive CD4+ T cells, and those with a CD8+CD4-CD45RA+CD27bright profile were defined as naive CD8+ T cells. Antibodies against CD4 (RPA-T4), CD8 (SK1), CD27 (O323), CD45RA (HI100) and CD45RO (UCHL1) were used for sorting. TCRdb records 454 GS FLX Titanium as the sequencer. A previously published linear amplification protocol was used to build the TCR libraries, starting from around 550 ng of total RNA. Sequencing was carried out on the Roche/454 Genome Sequencer using Titanium chemistry. As for the original processing: From a few of the healthy donors, a total of under 90,000 rearranged TCR alpha transcripts were sequenced. Unique TCR clonotypes were defined by the CDR3 junction under IMGT nomenclature, and duplicate transcripts were removed. In R 2.13.0, logistic regression modeled CD4 versus CD8 status on V and J genes, adjusting for donor effects, with Bonferroni correction for multiple testing. TCRdb applied fastp at Q25 and MiXCR to the public reads, then kept only in-frame beta chains. Rows are combined by CDR3 protein, so each entry shows the most common genes and DNA. It is TCRdb's table, rather than the study itself, that gives the V and J calls and clone size. In this sample the table shows 150,000 to 200,000 distinct CDR3 sequences, around three quarters of which occur a single time. 2.3% of the sample belongs to the ten largest clones.

Sequencing input: naive CD4+ and CD8+ T cells sorted from blood, pooled from several donors. Taken with the paper, the label for cell subset or site translates to: FACS-sorted naive CD4+ (CD45RO-CD45RA+) and naive CD8+ (CD45RA+CD27bright) T cells. This receptor chain uses TRBV6-5 and TRBJ1-1, with TRBD1 identical over 7 junction bases. The sequence derives from a pool of human donors in good health; the sample pools cells from several healthy donors. For the CDR3, the sequence is CASSHGQENTEAFF. The nucleotides read TGTGCCAGCAGTCATGGACAGGAGAACACTGAAGCTTTCTTT.